The sequence of this T cell receptor beta chain was determined in a study of regulatory T cells in long-lasting Graves disease. Stated time point: newly diagnosed GD, antithyroid drugs for less than 3 months. The authors made the TCR library using RNA they extracted from PBMCs. Germline V CDR1 and CDR2: WSHSY, SAAADI. CDR3 length: 13 residues. V lost 4 bases to trimming and J lost 2 bases, with 9 bases between them. Libraries of TCR beta came from iRepertoire HTBI primers plus Arm-PCR of CDR3 regions. TCRdb recomputed calls from the multiplex PCR reads with MiXCR, one row per CDR3 protein. Of over 350,000 distinct CDR3 sequences detected, roughly 15% appear once; the ten largest clones hold roughly 8%. This sample also belongs to another study, concerning T cells in Graves' hyperthyroidism and ophthalmopathy. That work contributes: Carried out on the TCR CDR3, a first-round RT-PCR used the HTBI primer set.

The source of this sequence is a woman between 35 and 50 years old with Graves disease. The chain couples TRBV10-2 to TRBJ2-7; tentative D call: TRBD2 (5 bases). The sample consisted of peripheral blood mononuclear cells (PBMCs), taken at new diagnosis, from a patient treated with antithyroid drugs. Written as DNA, the CDR3 is TGCGCCAGCAGTGTATCCGGGGCCTACGAGCAGTACTTC. Protein sequence: CASSVSGAYEQYF.